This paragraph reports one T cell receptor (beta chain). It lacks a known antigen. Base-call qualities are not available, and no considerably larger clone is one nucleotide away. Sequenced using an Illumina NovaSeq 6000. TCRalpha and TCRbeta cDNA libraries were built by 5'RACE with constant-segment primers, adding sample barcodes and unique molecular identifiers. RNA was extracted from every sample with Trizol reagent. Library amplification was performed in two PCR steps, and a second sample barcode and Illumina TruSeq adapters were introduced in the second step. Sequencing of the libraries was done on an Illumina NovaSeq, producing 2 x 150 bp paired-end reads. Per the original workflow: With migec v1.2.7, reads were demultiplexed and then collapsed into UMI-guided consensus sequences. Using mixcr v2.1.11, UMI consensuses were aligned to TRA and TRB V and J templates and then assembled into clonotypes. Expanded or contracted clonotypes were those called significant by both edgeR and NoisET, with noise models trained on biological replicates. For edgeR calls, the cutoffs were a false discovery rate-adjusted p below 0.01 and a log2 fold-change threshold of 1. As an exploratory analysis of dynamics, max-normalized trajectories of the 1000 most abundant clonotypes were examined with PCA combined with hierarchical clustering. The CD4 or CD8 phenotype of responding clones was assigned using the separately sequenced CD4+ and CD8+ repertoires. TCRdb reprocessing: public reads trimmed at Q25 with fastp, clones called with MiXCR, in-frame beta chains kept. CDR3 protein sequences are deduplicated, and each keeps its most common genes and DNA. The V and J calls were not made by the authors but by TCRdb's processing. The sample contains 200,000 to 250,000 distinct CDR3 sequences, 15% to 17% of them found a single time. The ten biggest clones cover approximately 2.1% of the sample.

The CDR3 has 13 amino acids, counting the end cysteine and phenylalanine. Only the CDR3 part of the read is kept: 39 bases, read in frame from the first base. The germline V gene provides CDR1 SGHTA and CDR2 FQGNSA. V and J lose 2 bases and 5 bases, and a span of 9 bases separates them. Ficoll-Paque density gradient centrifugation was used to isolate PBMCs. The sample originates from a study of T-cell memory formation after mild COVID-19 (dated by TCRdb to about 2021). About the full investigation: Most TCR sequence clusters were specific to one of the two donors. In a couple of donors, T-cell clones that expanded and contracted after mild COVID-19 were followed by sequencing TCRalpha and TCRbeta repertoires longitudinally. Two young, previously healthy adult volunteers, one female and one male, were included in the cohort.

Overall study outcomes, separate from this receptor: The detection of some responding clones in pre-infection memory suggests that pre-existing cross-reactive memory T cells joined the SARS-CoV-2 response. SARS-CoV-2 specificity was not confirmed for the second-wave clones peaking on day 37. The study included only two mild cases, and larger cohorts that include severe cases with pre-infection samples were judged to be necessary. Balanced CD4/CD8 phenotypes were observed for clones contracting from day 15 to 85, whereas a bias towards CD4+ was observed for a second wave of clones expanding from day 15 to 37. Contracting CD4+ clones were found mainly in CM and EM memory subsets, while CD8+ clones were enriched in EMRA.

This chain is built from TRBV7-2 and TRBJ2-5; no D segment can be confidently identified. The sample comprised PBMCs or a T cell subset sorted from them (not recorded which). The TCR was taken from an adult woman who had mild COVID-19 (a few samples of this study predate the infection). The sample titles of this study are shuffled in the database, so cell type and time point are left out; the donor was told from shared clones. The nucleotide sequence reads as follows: TGTGCCAGCAGCTTAACATCCTTGGAGACCCAGTACTTC. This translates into CASSLTSLETQYF.